The 2 T cell receptor beta chains in this list originate from one sample, sequenced in a study of cytomegalovirus exposure and HLA in healthy donors. Libraries were prepared by immunoSEQ multiplex PCR; TCRdb keeps only in-frame clonotypes and omits some of them. The sample includes approximately 150,000 clones, roughly nine tenths of them seen just once. Sequencing was carried out using PBMCs. The source is a man in his late teens or twenties in good health and CMV-seropositive.

V is TRBV5-5 and J is TRBJ2-1; 11 positions agree with TRBD2. CDR1 and CDR2 from the germline V gene are SGHKS and YYEKEE (reference sequence). CDR3 length: 17 residues. V was clipped by 0 bases and J by 3 bases; unmatched bases: 5. The CDR3 bases are TGTGCCAGCAGCTTGGGGAGCACTAGCGGGAGCTACAATGAGCAGTTCTTC. This encodes CASSLGSTSGSYNEQFF.

The rearrangement joins TRBV7-2 to TRBJ2-7; perhaps TRBD1 as D (6 bases). Trimming shortened V by 1 base and J by 7 bases, and 17 bases separated the two germline ends. The CDR3 spans 15 residues. CDR1 and CDR2 (germline): SGHTA, FQGNSA. CDR3 residues: CASSLVGQRLREQYF. In DNA, the CDR3 is TGTGCCAGCAGCTTAGTAGGACAGAGACTACGGGAGCAGTACTTC.